Below, one T cell receptor (beta chain) is given with its context. The data were taken from a study of Tregs in tolerant kidney transplant recipients. V was clipped by 6 bases and J by 7 bases, with 16 bases between them. The length of the CDR3 is 13 residues. In germline, CDR1 is SGDLS, CDR2 YYNGEE. Data came from immunoSEQ multiplex PCR; TCRdb stores just in-frame clones and leaves some out. The sample yields 90,000 or so clones, 80% to 95% seen once. The nonmyeloablative bone marrow transplants came from related graft donors, with transient mixed chimerism. Thawed PBMCs were FACS-sorted into unstimulated CD4+CD25+CD127- regulatory T cells, CD4+CD25- non-regulatory cells, CD4 and CD8 cells.

This TCR came from a human patient who received a combined kidney and bone marrow transplant. The T cells may partly be graft donor cells. The sample consisted of CD4+ T cells from blood (PBMCs), taken 12 months after the transplant. The chain links TRBV9 to TRBJ1-2; D not resolved. CDR3 protein: CASTRIGRSGYTF. DNA of the CDR3: TGTGCCAGCACCAGGATTGGGAGGAGTGGCTACACCTTC.